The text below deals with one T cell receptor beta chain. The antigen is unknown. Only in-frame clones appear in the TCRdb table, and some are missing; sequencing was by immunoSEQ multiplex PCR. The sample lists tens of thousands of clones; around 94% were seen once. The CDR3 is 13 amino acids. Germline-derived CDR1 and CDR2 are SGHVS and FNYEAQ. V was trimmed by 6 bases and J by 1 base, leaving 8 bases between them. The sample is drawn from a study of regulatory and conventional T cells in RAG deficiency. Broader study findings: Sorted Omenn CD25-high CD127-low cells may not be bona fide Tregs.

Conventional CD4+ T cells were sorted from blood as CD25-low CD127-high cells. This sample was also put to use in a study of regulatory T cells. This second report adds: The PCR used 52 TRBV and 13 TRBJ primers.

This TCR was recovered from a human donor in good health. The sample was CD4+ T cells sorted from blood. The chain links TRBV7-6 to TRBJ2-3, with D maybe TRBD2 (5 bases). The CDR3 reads CASSVDCTDTQYF. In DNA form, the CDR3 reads TGTGCCAGCAGTGTGGACTGCACAGATACGCAGTATTTT.